The 26 T cell receptor beta chains listed next were all sequenced from one sample in a study of blood T cell repertoires in COVID-19. TCRdb keeps only in-frame clones here, not all; method: immunoSEQ multiplex PCR. The sample carries roughly 340,000 clones, 87% recorded once. Sequencing was done on a sample of peripheral blood. These receptors originate from a woman between 45 and 65 years old with COVID-19, enrolled during active disease.

This chain uses TRBV6-5 with TRBJ1-2; 8 bases line up with TRBD1. The CDR3 runs 13 residues. J was trimmed by 7 bases and V by 4 bases; bases with no gene match: 5. CDR1 and CDR2 (germline): MNHEY, SVGAGI. The CDR3 reads CASSLTGVGGYTF. DNA for the CDR3: TGTGCCAGCAGTTTGACAGGGGTCGGTGGCTACACCTTC.

The chain carries TRBV28 and TRBJ1-2, with a tentative D call TRBD1 (5 bases). The CDR3 length is 13 residues. CDR1 and CDR2 (germline): MDHEN, SYDVKM. V lost 6 bases to trimming and J lost 8 bases, with 16 bases between them. DNA of the CDR3: TGTGCCAGCAGGGCTGACAGTGCTCGAGGCTACACCTTC. Translation: CASRADSARGYTF.

The rearrangement joins TRBV28 to TRBJ1-2; no definite D call. Trimming removed 5 bases from V and 0 bases from J, with 10 bases in between. Germline V lookup: CDR1 MDHEN, CDR2 SYDVKM. The CDR3 sequence is 14 residues long. The CDR3 spells CASSTREPNYGYTF. The CDR3 DNA is TGTGCCAGCAGTACAAGGGAGCCTAACTATGGCTACACCTTC.

The V and J genes are TRBV30 and TRBJ1-5; the D gene is possibly TRBD1 (5 bases). V lost 2 bases and J lost 6, with 14 bases in between. The CDR3 sequence is 14 residues long. CDR1 GTSNPN and CDR2 SVGIG come from the germline V gene (reference sequence). The CDR3 DNA is TGTGCCTGGAGTTCCCTCAGGGAACTTCAGCCCCAGCATTTT. It specifies CAWSSLRELQPQHF.

The J gene is TRBJ1-2, the V gene TRBV7-2; D is uncertain. Germline V CDR1 and CDR2: SGHTA, FQGNSA. The CDR3 has 16 amino acids. The V end lost 5 bases, the J end lost 1 base, and 17 bases lay between the germline ends. The DNA for the CDR3 is TGTGCCAGCAGCAAGCCCAACTTACTGCTTAACTATGGCTACACCTTC. Translated: CASSKPNLLLNYGYTF.

This rearrangement joins TRBV20-1 to TRBJ2-5, with TRBD2 matching 11 bases. Germline V gene lookup returns CDR1 DFQATT and CDR2 SNEGSKA (reference sequence). Trimming removed 3 bases from V and 5 bases from J; junction bases left unmatched: 8. CDR3 size: 15 residues. The CDR3, as DNA: TGCAGTGCTAGTGGTAGCGGGAGGGCCTTGGAGACCCAGTACTTC. Translation: CSASGSGRALETQYF.

This clone was picked up one time. The chain uses TRBV6-5 and TRBJ2-1, with D possibly matching TRBD1 (6 bases). The CDR3 runs to 13 residues. V lost 11 bases and J 0 bases, leaving 11 bases between the germline ends. Germline V gene lookup returns CDR1 MNHEY and CDR2 SVGAGI. CDR3 nucleotide sequence: TGTGCCGGAAGGACAGACTCCTACAATGAGCAGTTCTTC. Amino acids: CAGRTDSYNEQFF.

The chain uses TRBV10-3 and TRBJ2-1; weak D call: TRBD2 (5 bases). V was cut by 4 bases and J by 4 bases, with 11 bases left in between. Germline CDR1 reads ENHRY; CDR2 reads SYGVKD. CDR3 length: 14 residues. CDR3: CAISVATGYNEQFF. Written as DNA, the CDR3 is TGTGCCATCAGTGTAGCGACTGGATACAATGAGCAGTTCTTC.

The CDR3 DNA follows: TGTGCCTGGAGTGGACGAGCGGGGCAGTTCTTC. As protein: CAWSGRAGQFF. The rearrangement joins TRBV30 to TRBJ2-1, with a possible D match to TRBD2 (6 bases). Trimming left V 1 base short and J 12 bases short, with 10 bases between. This CDR3 is built from 11 residues. Germline CDR1 GTSNPN, CDR2 SVGIG (reference sequence).

The genes are TRBV19 and TRBJ1-3; 7 nucleotides align to TRBD1. J gave up 8 bases and V 2 bases, and 3 bases lay outside the gene matches. The CDR3 sequence is 13 residues long. CDR1 is LNHDA and CDR2 is SQIVND in the germline V gene (reference sequence). CDR3 in DNA: TGTGCCAGTAGTATAATCAGGGGGGACACCATATATTTT. Translated: CASSIIRGDTIYF.

The J gene is TRBJ1-2, the V gene TRBV4-2, with unresolved D. The V end lost 4 bases, the J end lost 7 bases, and 7 bases lay between the germline ends. CDR1 and CDR2 from the germline V gene are LGHNA and YNFKEQ. The CDR3 length is 11 residues. CDR3 in amino acids: CASSPGFGYTF. CDR3 nucleotide sequence: TGTGCCAGCAGCCCCGGGTTTGGCTACACCTTC.

The rearrangement links TRBV6-2 or TRBV6-3 to TRBJ2-1; 10 nucleotides line up with TRBD2. This CDR3 has 16 residues. Germline lookup yields CDR1 MNHEY and CDR2 SVGEGT. Trimming removed 4 bases from V and 7 bases from J; junction bases left unmatched: 10. CDR3 region: CASSSPAGGPGNEQFF. CDR3 DNA: TGTGCCAGCAGTTCCCCAGCGGGAGGGCCGGGGAATGAGCAGTTCTTC.

The chain uses TRBV29-1 and TRBJ1-1; D is unresolved. Deletions cut 0 bases from V and 1 base from J, with 9 bases between. The CDR3 loop spans 14 amino acids. Per the germline V gene, CDR1 is SQVTM and CDR2 is ANQGSEA. The CDR3, as DNA: TGCAGCGTTGAAGATCTTTTCGGGAACACTGAAGCTTTCTTT. Its translation is CSVEDLFGNTEAFF.

The chain employs TRBV5-5 and TRBJ2-7, with 8 bases fitting TRBD1. In germline, CDR1 is SGHKS, CDR2 YYEKEE (reference sequence). J lost 2 bases, V lost 3 bases, and 7 bases had no gene match. This CDR3 contains 15 residues. CDR3 region: CASSWEDRVTYEQYF. The CDR3, as DNA: TGTGCCAGCAGCTGGGAGGACAGGGTCACCTACGAGCAGTACTTC.

The chain links TRBV10-2 to TRBJ2-5; 11 bases map to TRBD2. CDR3 size: 16 residues. Losses at the gene ends were 6 bases for V and 2 bases for J; bases not matched to a gene: 8. Per germline, CDR1 WSHSY and CDR2 SAAADI. The CDR3: CASRLAGDGGQETQYF. The CDR3 DNA follows: TGCGCCAGCAGACTAGCGGGAGATGGGGGACAAGAGACCCAGTACTTC.

The rearrangement uses TRBV2 and TRBJ2-1, with D tentatively TRBD2 (5 bases). The V gene lost 8 bases and the J gene lost 0 bases, with 11 bases spanning the gap. Germline V gives CDR1 SNHLY, CDR2 FYNNEI. This CDR3 contains 14 residues. This CDR3 is CASQDSSSYNEQFF. CDR3 DNA sequence: TGTGCCAGCCAGGACTCCAGCTCCTACAATGAGCAGTTCTTC.

This chain links TRBV5-1 with TRBJ2-1, with TRBD1 matching over 9 bases. In germline, CDR1 is SGHRS, CDR2 YFSETQ. V lost 1 base, J lost 0 bases, and 2 bases stayed unmatched. CDR3 size: 16 residues. The CDR3 bases are TGCGCCAGCAGCTTGAAGGGACAGGGCTCCTACAATGAGCAGTTCTTC. Its protein is CASSLKGQGSYNEQFF.

The V call is TRBV28, the J call TRBJ2-3, with 10 bases that match TRBD1. The J segment lost 4 bases and the V segment lost 4 bases, leaving 8 bases of the junction unmatched. Germline V gene data show CDR1 as MDHEN and CDR2 as SYDVKM. The CDR3 sequence is 16 residues long. DNA for the CDR3: TGTGCCAGCAGTTCGACAGGGGGCGAAGCTGCAGATACGCAGTATTTT. It is translated as CASSSTGGEAADTQYF.

This clone has just a few counts. The chain couples TRBV5-1 to TRBJ2-1, with D tentatively TRBD1 (6 bases). Germline V gene data show CDR1 as SGHRS and CDR2 as YFSETQ. This CDR3 region has 14 residues. Trimming stripped 4 bases from V and 9 bases from J, with 17 bases between. Here the CDR3 DNA reads TGCGCCAGCAGCCCCGGGGTAGGGGGACGTGAGCAGTTCTTC. The encoded protein is CASSPGVGGREQFF.

V gene TRBV30 combines with J gene TRBJ2-2, with D perhaps TRBD2 (5 bases). V lost 4 bases and J 1 base, leaving 13 bases between the germline ends. This CDR3 has 15 amino acids. The germline gives CDR1 GTSNPN, CDR2 SVGIG (reference sequence). The CDR3 loop is CAWKVAGGNTGELFF. The CDR3 DNA is TGTGCCTGGAAAGTCGCGGGCGGGAACACCGGGGAGCTGTTTTTT.

This clone was observed a handful of times. The chain couples TRBV7-2 to TRBJ2-7, with 7 bases fitting TRBD2. Germline V gene data show CDR1 as SGHTA and CDR2 as FQGNSA. The CDR3 consists of 16 residues. V dropped 5 bases and J dropped 0; count of bases not matched to a gene: 10. The CDR3 is CASSRRDRDYSYEQYF. The CDR3 nucleotides read TGTGCCAGCAGCCGCAGAGATCGGGACTACTCCTACGAGCAGTACTTC.

The chain employs TRBV27 and TRBJ2-1; perhaps TRBD2 as D (7 bases). The germline V gene encodes CDR1 MNHEY and CDR2 SMNVEV (reference sequence). The CDR3 extends over 14 amino acids. V lost 6 bases to trimming and J lost 11 bases, with 20 bases between them. CDR3 sequence: CASRPRGGNTKQFF. DNA of the CDR3: TGTGCCAGCAGGCCCAGGGGAGGGAACACGAAGCAGTTCTTC.

V gene TRBV30 combines with J gene TRBJ2-5, with unresolved D. Between the trimmed V and J ends, which lost 4 bases and 1 base, there was a span of 13 bases. CDR3 size: 14 residues. Germline CDR1 GTSNPN, CDR2 SVGIG (reference sequence). The CDR3 protein is CAWNFRLAQETQYF. DNA for the CDR3: TGTGCCTGGAACTTCAGACTTGCCCAAGAGACCCAGTACTTC.

V gene TRBV10-3 combines with J gene TRBJ2-3, with TRBD2 matching over 8 bases. The CDR3 length is 17 residues. V lost 4 bases to trimming and J lost 1 base; unmatched junction nucleotides: 10. Germline assignment: CDR1 ENHRY and CDR2 SYGVKD. CDR3 sequence (DNA): TGTGCCATCAGTGTCCAAAGAGGTAGCGGGGGCACAGATACGCAGTATTTT. This codes for CAISVQRGSGGTDTQYF.

This clone was seen only once. The gene calls are TRBV5-1 and TRBJ2-7, with D perhaps TRBD2 (5 bases). CDR1 and CDR2 (germline): SGHRS, YFSETQ. The V end was cut by 0 bases, the J end by 1 base, with 8 bases between. The length of the CDR3 is 14 residues. The CDR3 here is CASSLGGPSYEQYF. The CDR3 DNA is TGCGCCAGCAGCTTGGGAGGGCCTTCCTACGAGCAGTACTTC.

The chain carries TRBV6-6 and TRBJ2-7; 7 bases map to TRBD2. The V gene end was trimmed by 5 bases and the J gene end by 2 bases; junction bases not matched to a gene: 12. Germline V gives CDR1 MNHNY, CDR2 SVGAGI (reference sequence). The CDR3 contains 16 residues. The DNA of the CDR3 is TGTGCCAGCAGTCAGGCCTTCGTGGGAGGGACCTACGAGCAGTACTTC. The encoded protein is CASSQAFVGGTYEQYF.